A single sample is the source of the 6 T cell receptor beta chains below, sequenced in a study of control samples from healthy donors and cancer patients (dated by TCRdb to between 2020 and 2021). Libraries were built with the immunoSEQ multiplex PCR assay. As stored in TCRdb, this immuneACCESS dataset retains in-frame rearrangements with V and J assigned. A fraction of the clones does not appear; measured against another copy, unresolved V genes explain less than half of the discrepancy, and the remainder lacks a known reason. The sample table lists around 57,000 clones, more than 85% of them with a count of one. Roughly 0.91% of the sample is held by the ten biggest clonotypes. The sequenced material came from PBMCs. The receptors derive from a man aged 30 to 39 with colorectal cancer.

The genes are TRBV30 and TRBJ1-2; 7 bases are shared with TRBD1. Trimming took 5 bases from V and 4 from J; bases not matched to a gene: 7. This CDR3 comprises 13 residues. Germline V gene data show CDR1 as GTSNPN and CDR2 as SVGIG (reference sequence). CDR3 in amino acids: CAWSTGEAYGYTF. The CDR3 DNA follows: TGTGCCTGGTCCACAGGGGAGGCCTATGGCTACACCTTC.

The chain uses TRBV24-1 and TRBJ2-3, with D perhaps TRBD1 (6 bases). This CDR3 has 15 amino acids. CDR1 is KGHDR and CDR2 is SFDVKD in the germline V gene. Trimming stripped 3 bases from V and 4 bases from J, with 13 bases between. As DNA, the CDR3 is TGTGCCACCAGTGATGCCAGGGGCGGATCAGATACGCAGTATTTT. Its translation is CATSDARGGSDTQYF.

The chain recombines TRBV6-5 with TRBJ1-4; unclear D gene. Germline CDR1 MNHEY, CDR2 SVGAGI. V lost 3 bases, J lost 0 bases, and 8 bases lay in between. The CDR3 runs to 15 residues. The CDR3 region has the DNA TGTGCCAGCAGTTATACCCGGTCAACTAATGAAAAACTGTTTTTT. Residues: CASSYTRSTNEKLFF.

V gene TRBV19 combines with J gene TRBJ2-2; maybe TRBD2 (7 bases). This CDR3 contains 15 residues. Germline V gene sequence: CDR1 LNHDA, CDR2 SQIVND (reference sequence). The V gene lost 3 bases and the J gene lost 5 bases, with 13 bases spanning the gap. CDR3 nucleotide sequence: TGTGCCAGTAGTATTTGGGGGGGCCTGACCGGGGAGCTGTTTTTT. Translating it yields CASSIWGGLTGELFF.

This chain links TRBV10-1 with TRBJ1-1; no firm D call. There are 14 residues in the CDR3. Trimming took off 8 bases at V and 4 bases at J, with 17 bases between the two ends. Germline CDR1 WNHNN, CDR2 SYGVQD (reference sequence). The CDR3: CASAFVEGSTEAFF. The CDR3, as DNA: TGCGCCAGCGCCTTCGTCGAGGGTTCCACTGAAGCTTTCTTT.

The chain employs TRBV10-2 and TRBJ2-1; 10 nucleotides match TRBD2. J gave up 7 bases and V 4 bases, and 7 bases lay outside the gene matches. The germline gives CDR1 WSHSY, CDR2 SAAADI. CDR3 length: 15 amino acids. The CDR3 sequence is CASSVLAGVLNEQFF. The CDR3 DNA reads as TGCGCCAGCAGTGTTCTAGCGGGGGTATTGAATGAGCAGTTCTTC.